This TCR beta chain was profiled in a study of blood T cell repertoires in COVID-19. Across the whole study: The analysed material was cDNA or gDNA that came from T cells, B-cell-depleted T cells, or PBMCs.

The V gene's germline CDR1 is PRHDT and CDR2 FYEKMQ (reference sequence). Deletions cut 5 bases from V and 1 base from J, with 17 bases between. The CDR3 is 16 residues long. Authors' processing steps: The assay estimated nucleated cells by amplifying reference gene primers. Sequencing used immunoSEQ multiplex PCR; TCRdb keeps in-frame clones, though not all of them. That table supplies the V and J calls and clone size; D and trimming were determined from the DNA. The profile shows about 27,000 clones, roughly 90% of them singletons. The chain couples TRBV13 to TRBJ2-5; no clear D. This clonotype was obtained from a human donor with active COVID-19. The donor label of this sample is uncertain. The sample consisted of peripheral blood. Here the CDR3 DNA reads TGTGCCAGCAGCGAGTCTACTCAAAACCCCCAAGAGACCCAGTACTTC. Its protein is CASSESTQNPQETQYF.